The 2 T cell receptor beta chains below come from one sample, sequenced in a study of PD-1 blockade in classical Hodgkin lymphoma. Each patient relapsed following autologous stem cell transplantation, and prior brentuximab vedotin exposure differed. TCRdb's copy holds only in-frame clones and misses some; the assay was immunoSEQ multiplex PCR. The table records 50,000 to 75,000 clones, around 89% of them present only once. The starting material was peripheral blood mononuclear cells (PBMCs), obtained at baseline. Every receptor here comes from a human donor with classical Hodgkin lymphoma.

The chain links TRBV27 to TRBJ1-2; tentative D call: TRBD1 (5 bases). With 1 base removed from V and 6 bases from J, the gap between germline ends came to 9 bases. In germline, CDR1 is MNHEY, CDR2 SMNVEV (reference sequence). This CDR3 region has 13 residues. The CDR3 nucleotides read TGTGCCAGCAGTTTATGGGGGGGGGATGGCTACACCTTC. Translated: CASSLWGGDGYTF.

CDR3 in amino acids: CASSLVLQGEQYF. In nucleotides, the CDR3 is TGCGCCAGCAGCTTGGTTCTACAGGGGGAGCAGTACTTC. This chain links TRBV5-1 with TRBJ2-7; 7 bases are shared with TRBD1. CDR1 and CDR2 from the germline V gene are SGHRS and YFSETQ. The CDR3 sequence is 13 residues long. V trimming: 0 bases; J trimming: 7 bases; junction bases outside the gene matches: 4.